The rows below give T cell receptor beta chains drawn from one sample of a study of regulatory T cells in long-lasting Graves disease. One entry per CDR3 protein results from TCRdb running MiXCR on the multiplex PCR reads. The data contain 520,000 or so distinct CDR3 sequences, around 12% of them singletons. These data were also reused for a study on T cells in Graves' hyperthyroidism and ophthalmopathy.

Specimen: peripheral blood mononuclear cells (PBMCs), collected at new diagnosis, from a patient treated with antithyroid drugs. Source of these receptors: a woman aged 25 to 39 with Graves disease. Each CDR3 is given without its conserved first and last residue. The order of the fields is V gene, J gene, clone size, CDR3 protein. Where a row states a size, it is once, few, many or the class of an expanded clone; other rows omit it.

>TRBV18|TRBJ1-5|many
ASSPLWSPDQPQH
>TRBV28|TRBJ2-2|many
ASSPLLGLGGELF
>TRBV28|TRBJ2-7|few
ASSPWGDRGAYEQY
>TRBV20-1|TRBJ2-7|.
SARVSGRPYEQY
>TRBV7-2|TRBJ2-7|many
ASSLALAQSGQY
>TRBV20-1|TRBJ2-3|many
SARDFPNRLNTDTQY
>TRBV5-5|TRBJ1-1|many
ASSLGGAWNTEAF
>TRBV6-1|TRBJ2-5|.
ATTGRKMETQY
>TRBV6-1|TRBJ1-2|many
ASSEAPWGSGYGYT
>TRBV10-3|TRBJ1-4|many
AISEPSNEKLF
>TRBV6-1|TRBJ1-2|few
ASCETGAFGYT
>TRBV6-2/TRBV6-3|TRBJ1-1|.
ASRPPDRTGTEAF
>TRBV6-5|TRBJ1-5|few
ASSYDGGDNQPQH
>TRBV9|TRBJ2-1|many
ASSVDWGEQF
>TRBV20-1|.|many
SASRPGGLNEQF
>TRBV2|TRBJ1-1|many
ASKGHTEAF